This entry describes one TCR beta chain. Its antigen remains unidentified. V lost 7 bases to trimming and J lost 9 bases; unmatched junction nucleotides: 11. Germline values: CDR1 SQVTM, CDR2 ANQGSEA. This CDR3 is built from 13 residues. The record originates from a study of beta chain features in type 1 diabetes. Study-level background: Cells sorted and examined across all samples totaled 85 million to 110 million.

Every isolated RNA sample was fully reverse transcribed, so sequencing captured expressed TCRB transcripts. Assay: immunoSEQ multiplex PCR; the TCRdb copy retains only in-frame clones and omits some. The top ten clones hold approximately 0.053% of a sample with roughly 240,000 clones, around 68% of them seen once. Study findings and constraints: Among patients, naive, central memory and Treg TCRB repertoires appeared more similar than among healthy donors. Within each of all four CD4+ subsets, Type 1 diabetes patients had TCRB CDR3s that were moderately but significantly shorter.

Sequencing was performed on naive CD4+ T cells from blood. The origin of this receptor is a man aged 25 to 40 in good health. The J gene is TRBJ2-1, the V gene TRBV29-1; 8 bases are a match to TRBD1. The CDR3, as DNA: TGCAGCGGGGGACAGGTCCTTCTGGGTGAGCAGTTCTTC. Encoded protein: CSGGQVLLGEQFF.